Listed here is a single T cell receptor (beta chain). Its cognate antigen is unknown. Different DNA sequences within this sample yield the same CDR3. The germline V gene has CDR1 MNHEY and CDR2 SVGAGI. The CDR3 loop spans 14 amino acids. Trimming took off 0 bases at V and 2 bases at J, with 8 bases between the two ends. This sample was included in a study of shared clonotypes between healthy human individuals. Study at large: The plates for each donor numbered three CD4 naive, three CD4 memory, two CD8 naive and one CD8 memory.

Naive-designated CD8 cells lacked CD45RO, were positively enriched for CCR7, and omitted terminally differentiated effector memory CD45RA+ cells. Nashville, Tennessee was home to all donors, each a Caucasian adult. The protocol was immunoSEQ multiplex PCR, while the TCRdb copy is restricted to in-frame clones and leaves out a portion. Of approximately 840,000 clones listed, about 96% are singletons. Overall study findings and caveats: Compared with memory subsets, naive subsets generally had larger estimated richness.

This sequence originates from a young man in good health. The chain employs TRBV6-5 and TRBJ2-7; D remains unclear. The sample comprised naive CD8+ T cells sorted from blood. The CDR3 DNA reads as TGTGCCAGCAGTTACTCGGCTGCCGCCTACGAGCAGTACTTC. It yields the protein CASSYSAAAYEQYF.